Reported below is one T cell receptor beta chain. As originally analysed: Estimated nucleated cell counts came from reference gene primer amplification. Sequencing used immunoSEQ multiplex PCR; TCRdb keeps in-frame clones, though not all of them. Clone size and V and J calls were adopted from that table, with D and trimming inferred from the DNA. The table lists around 310,000 clones, approximately 91% of them singletons. This sample stems from a study of blood T cell repertoires in COVID-19. Across the study: The study drew acute and convalescent COVID-19 samples from the United States, Italy and Spain. From T cells, B-cell-depleted T cells, or PBMCs came the material, which was cDNA or gDNA.

CDR1 MDHEN and CDR2 SYDVKM come from the germline V gene. This CDR3 comprises 17 residues. The V gene end was trimmed by 6 bases and the J gene end by 4 bases; junction bases not matched to a gene: 13. V and J are TRBV28 and TRBJ2-2, with 8 bases aligning to TRBD2. This receptor was taken from a woman aged 55-70 years with acute or convalescent COVID-19. The sequencing input was peripheral blood. The CDR3 DNA reads TGTGCCAGCAGCCCCCCCGGCGGGAGGCCGGGCACCGGGGAGCTGTTTTTT. This translates into CASSPPGGRPGTGELFF.